This is a list of T cell receptor beta chains from one sample in a study of CD4+ T cells in melanoma. Here immunoSEQ multiplex PCR was the method, and the copy in TCRdb shows in-frame clones only, minus some. The sample records about 140,000 clones, over 90% being singletons. The receptors come from a human donor with melanoma. The CDR3 runs from the conserved cysteine through the conserved F or W. Fields, in order: D gene, J gene, clone size, V gene, CDR3 length, CDR3 protein, CDR3 DNA. The D gene is left open where the match is weak. For some rows the clone size is stated as once, few or many, or as a class when expanded; others skip it.

d_gene: TRBD2
j_gene: TRBJ2-1
abundance: .
v_gene: TRBV5-1
len: 19
CDR3aa: CASSTAGTSGYSSYNEQFF
CDR3nt: TGCGCCAGCAGCACTGCGGGGACTAGCGGGTACAGCTCCTACAATGAGCAGTTCTTC

d_gene: .
j_gene: TRBJ2-3
abundance: .
v_gene: TRBV5-1
len: 16
CDR3aa: CASSLGGRYQPDTQYF
CDR3nt: TGCGCCAGCAGCTTGGGCGGCAGGTATCAGCCAGATACGCAGTATTTT

d_gene: .
j_gene: TRBJ1-3
abundance: .
v_gene: TRBV5-1
len: 15
CDR3aa: CASSVQGYSGNTIYF
CDR3nt: TGCGCCAGCAGCGTACAGGGCTACTCTGGAAACACCATATATTTT

d_gene: TRBD1
j_gene: TRBJ2-2
abundance: .
v_gene: TRBV6-4
len: 14
CDR3aa: CASSEQGAHGELFF
CDR3nt: TGTGCCAGCAGTGAACAGGGGGCTCACGGGGAGCTGTTTTTT

d_gene: TRBD2
j_gene: TRBJ2-7
abundance: .
v_gene: TRBV10-3
len: 15
CDR3aa: CAITSGGGARGEQYF
CDR3nt: TGTGCCATCACTTCAGGCGGGGGGGCCCGGGGCGAGCAGTACTTC

d_gene: TRBD1
j_gene: TRBJ1-2
abundance: once
v_gene: TRBV10-3
len: 13
CDR3aa: CAISPGGVYGYTF
CDR3nt: TGTGCCATCAGTCCAGGGGGCGTCTATGGCTACACCTTC

d_gene: .
j_gene: TRBJ2-3
abundance: .
v_gene: TRBV11-2
len: 13
CDR3aa: CASSLDLGDTQYF
CDR3nt: TGTGCCAGCAGCTTAGATTTGGGGGATACGCAGTATTTT

d_gene: .
j_gene: TRBJ1-5
abundance: .
v_gene: TRBV27
len: 13
CDR3aa: CASSLTVGQPQHF
CDR3nt: TGTGCCAGCAGTTTAACAGTAGGTCAGCCCCAGCATTTT

d_gene: TRBD2
j_gene: TRBJ2-1
abundance: .
v_gene: TRBV19
len: 17
CDR3aa: CASSIDLMRGTHNEQFF
CDR3nt: TGTGCCAGTAGTATAGATCTTATGCGGGGGACCCACAATGAGCAGTTCTTC

d_gene: TRBD2
j_gene: TRBJ2-7
abundance: .
v_gene: TRBV5-4
len: 16
CDR3aa: CASSLGLAGAAYEQYF
CDR3nt: TGTGCCAGCAGCTTAGGACTAGCGGGGGCCGCCTACGAGCAGTACTTC

d_gene: .
j_gene: TRBJ2-7
abundance: .
v_gene: TRBV19
len: 12
CDR3aa: CASSSAKEEQYF
CDR3nt: TGTGCCAGTAGTAGTGCGAAGGAGGAGCAGTACTTC

d_gene: .
j_gene: TRBJ1-5
abundance: .
v_gene: TRBV13
len: 17
CDR3aa: CASSSVLGSCSNQPQHF
CDR3nt: TGTGCCAGCAGCTCGGTTCTCGGGTCGTGTAGCAATCAGCCCCAGCATTTT

d_gene: .
j_gene: TRBJ2-5
abundance: .
v_gene: TRBV7-7
len: 14
CDR3aa: CASSQIPGLETQYF
CDR3nt: TGTGCCAGCAGCCAGATCCCGGGGCTAGAGACCCAGTACTTC

d_gene: .
j_gene: TRBJ2-7
abundance: .
v_gene: TRBV11-2
len: 11
CDR3aa: CASSSLYEQYF
CDR3nt: TGTGCCAGCAGCTCCCTGTACGAGCAGTACTTC

d_gene: .
j_gene: TRBJ2-4
abundance: few
v_gene: TRBV7-3
len: 14
CDR3aa: CASSPGGTENIQYF
CDR3nt: TGTGCCAGCAGCCCCGGCGGGACGGAAAACATTCAGTACTTC

d_gene: TRBD2
j_gene: TRBJ2-7
abundance: .
v_gene: TRBV2
len: 16
CDR3aa: CASSEARGLAQPEQYF
CDR3nt: TGTGCCAGCAGTGAAGCGAGGGGACTAGCTCAACCGGAGCAGTACTTC

d_gene: TRBD2
j_gene: TRBJ2-2
abundance: .
v_gene: TRBV7-6
len: 14
CDR3aa: CASSLLAGTGELFF
CDR3nt: TGTGCCAGCAGCCTACTAGCGGGCACCGGGGAGCTGTTTTTT

d_gene: .
j_gene: TRBJ2-7
abundance: few
v_gene: TRBV11-2
len: 14
CDR3aa: CASSLSSGRGEQYF
CDR3nt: TGTGCCAGCAGCTTATCCTCAGGACGAGGGGAGCAGTACTTC

d_gene: .
j_gene: TRBJ1-1
abundance: .
v_gene: TRBV6-5
len: 9
CDR3aa: CATWGGRLF
CDR3nt: TGTGCCACCTGGGGCGGCAGGCTTTTT

d_gene: .
j_gene: TRBJ1-1
abundance: .
v_gene: TRBV7-9
len: 15
CDR3aa: CASSLSSAGNTEAFF
CDR3nt: TGTGCCAGCAGCTTAAGCTCGGCGGGGAACACTGAAGCTTTCTTT

d_gene: TRBD2
j_gene: TRBJ2-1
abundance: .
v_gene: TRBV5-4
len: 15
CDR3aa: CASSLYGTTYNEQFF
CDR3nt: TGTGCCAGCAGCTTGTACGGGACTACCTACAATGAGCAGTTCTTC

d_gene: .
j_gene: TRBJ1-4
abundance: .
v_gene: TRBV27
len: 15
CDR3aa: CASSSPRAGGEKLFF
CDR3nt: TGTGCCAGCAGTTCGCCACGGGCGGGGGGCGAAAAACTGTTTTTT

d_gene: .
j_gene: TRBJ1-1
abundance: .
v_gene: TRBV7-6
len: 13
CDR3aa: CASSRSLNTEAFF
CDR3nt: TGTGCCAGCAGCCGCAGCCTTAACACTGAAGCTTTCTTT

d_gene: .
j_gene: TRBJ2-5
abundance: once
v_gene: TRBV7-3
len: 13
CDR3aa: CASSLSLGETQYF
CDR3nt: TGTGCCAGCAGCCTCTCACTTGGGGAGACCCAGTACTTC

d_gene: .
j_gene: TRBJ2-7
abundance: .
v_gene: TRBV19
len: 13
CDR3aa: CASKGASISEQYF
CDR3nt: TGTGCCAGCAAAGGGGCGAGCATATCCGAGCAGTACTTC